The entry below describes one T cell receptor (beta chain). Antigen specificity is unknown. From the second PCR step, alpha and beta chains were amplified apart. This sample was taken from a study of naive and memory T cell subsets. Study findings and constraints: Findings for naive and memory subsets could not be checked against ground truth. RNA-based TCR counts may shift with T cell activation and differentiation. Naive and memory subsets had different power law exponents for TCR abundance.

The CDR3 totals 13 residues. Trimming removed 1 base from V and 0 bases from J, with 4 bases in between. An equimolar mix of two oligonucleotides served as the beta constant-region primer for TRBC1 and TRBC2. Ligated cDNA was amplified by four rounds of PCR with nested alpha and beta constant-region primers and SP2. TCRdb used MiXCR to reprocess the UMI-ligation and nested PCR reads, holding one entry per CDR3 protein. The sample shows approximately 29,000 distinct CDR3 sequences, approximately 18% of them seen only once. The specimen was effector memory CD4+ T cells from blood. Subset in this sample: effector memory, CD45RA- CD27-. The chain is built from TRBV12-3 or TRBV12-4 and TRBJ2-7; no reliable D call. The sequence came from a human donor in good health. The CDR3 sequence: CASSLGASYEQYF. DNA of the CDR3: TGTGCCAGCAGTTTAGGGGCCTCCTACGAGCAGTACTTC.